This TCR beta chain was obtained from a study of somatic mutations in cytotoxic T cells in rheumatoid arthritis. Study-level results: No antigen targets were known for the expanded CD8+ clones. The study found no significant difference in CD8+ T-cell clonality between rheumatoid arthritis patients and age-matched healthy controls.

The CDR3 runs to 13 residues. CDR1 SEHNR and CDR2 FQNEAQ come from the germline V gene (reference sequence). Data came from immunoSEQ multiplex PCR; TCRdb stores just in-frame clones and leaves some out. The sample carries 23,000 or so clones, roughly 80% recorded once. Note on this clone: The antigen is unknown.

This chain uses TRBV7-9 with TRBJ2-5; the D gene is possibly TRBD1 (5 bases). TRBJ2-7 explains the end of the DNA better; the J call may be wrong. The sequence came from an adult with rheumatoid arthritis. The specimen was CD8+ T cells sorted from blood. The CDR3 sequence is CASSPPDSYEQYF. CDR3 sequence (DNA): TGTGCCAGCAGCCCCCCCGACAGCTACGAGCAGTACTTC.